The entry that follows covers one T cell receptor beta chain sequence. It has no known antigen specificity. No base quality information exists; no much larger clone differs at one position. Another Seattle source contributed samples from volunteer blood donors who had recovered from COVID-19. The collaborating institutions used their own protocols to collect whole blood in K2EDTA tubes. For TCRbeta analysis, collaborator samples were shipped as frozen whole blood, as isolated PBMCs, or as DNA extracted from either sample type. Inclusive of the bounding cysteine and phenylalanine, the CDR3 is 14 residues long. Here the CDR3 DNA is all that survives: 42 bases in frame from base 1. From a lookup of the germline V gene (reference sequence), CDR1 and CDR2 are PRHDT and FYEKMQ. Trimming leaves V shorter by 5 bases and J shorter by 2 bases, with the junction holding 5 bases beyond the gene matches. These data originate in a study of blood T cell repertoires in COVID-19 (dated by TCRdb to 2020 to 2021). Describing the broader study: Samples covering the acute and convalescent phases of COVID-19 were provided by collaborators in the United States, Italy and Spain. Samples came from the ongoing ImmuneRACE study (first 160 participants) plus 1,254 subjects from 6 global collaborators. The prospective study material was composed of cDNA or gDNA derived from T cells, B-cell-depleted T cells, or PBMCs. The dataset comprised deeply sampled blood TCRbeta repertoires from subjects exposed to, actively infected with, or recovered from COVID-19. Nearly every sample came with metadata listing a de-identified subject ID, COVID-19 status, age in years and sex. Where HLA class I and class II types were available, the types were taken from metadata supplied by the sample provider, not from assay-based typing. The repertoires were made available in a free public database intended to serve as a resource for research on the immune response to SARS-CoV-2. Here is what the overall study found, with its caveats: The amount of clinical and demographic metadata varied by source and participant and was provided uncurated.

The immunoSEQ Assay, a bias-controlled multiplex PCR, was used to amplify TCRbeta CDR3 regions from genomic DNA. The authors' pipeline ran thus. The number of nucleated cells in each sample was estimated by amplification of reference gene primers within the assay. Sequence reads were collapsed and filtered to measure the absolute abundance of every unique TCRbeta CDR3 rearrangement. Productive Simpson clonality was computed per sample as the square root of Simpson's diversity index over productive rearrangements. The table comes from immuneACCESS by way of TCRdb, which keeps in-frame sequences with V and J called. Part of the clones is missing from these tables; in studies checked, under half for an unresolved V gene and the rest for unknown reasons. D and trimming were read from the DNA, whereas the V and J calls and clone size are those reported in that table. Within this sample are around 240,000 clones, with approximately 82% of them counted one time only. More than 1.2% of the sample rests with the top ten.

Sequences were obtained from peripheral blood. The TCR was taken from a woman aged 40 to 55 who had recovered from COVID-19. The chain couples TRBV13 to TRBJ2-7; a stretch of 8 junction bases matches TRBD2. Here the CDR3 is given as CASSPGLGAYEQYF. At the DNA level, the sequence is TGTGCCAGCAGCCCGGGACTAGGAGCCTACGAGCAGTACTTC.